These T cell receptor beta chains were read from a single sample in a study of long-term antiretroviral therapy in people with HIV. TCRdb's table, derived via immunoSEQ multiplex PCR, lists solely in-frame clones and lacks some. The repertoire holds roughly 6,400 clones, with roughly 80% as singletons. Sequenced material: unsorted PBMCs, taken 0.5 years before starting antiretroviral therapy. The origin of the receptors is a man aged 40-55 years with HIV. The CDR3 runs from the conserved cysteine through the conserved F or W. A D gene is named only where the DNA matches it firmly. Size is omitted from some rows. Given values are once, few, many or a class for expanded clones.

d_gene,v_gene,abundance,j_gene,CDR3aa,CDR3nt
.,TRBV4-1,.,TRBJ1-4,CASSQVSGLMQEKLFF,TGCGCCAGCAGCCAAGTTTCGGGGCTGATGCAGGAAAAACTGTTTTTT
.,TRBV9,.,TRBJ1-1,CASSPYGGPNTEAFF,TGTGCCAGCAGCCCCTATGGCGGGCCGAACACTGAAGCTTTCTTT
.,TRBV7-9,.,TRBJ2-3,CASSLAWSSTDTQYF,TGTGCCAGCAGCTTAGCATGGAGTAGCACAGATACGCAGTATTTT
.,TRBV4-1,.,TRBJ2-1,CASSQPDNEQFF,TGCGCCAGCAGCCAGCCTGATAATGAGCAGTTCTTC
TRBD1,TRBV30,few,TRBJ2-7,CAWKGQASYEQYF,TGTGCCTGGAAGGGACAGGCCTCCTACGAGCAGTACTTC
.,TRBV10-3,.,TRBJ2-3,CAISLFSDTQYF,TGTGCCATCAGTCTCTTTTCAGATACGCAGTATTTT
TRBD1,TRBV28,.,TRBJ1-2,CASRGRNGYTF,TGTGCCAGTAGGGGGCGCAATGGCTACACCTTC
.,TRBV2,.,TRBJ1-5,CASSAVDSYNQPQHF,TGTGCCAGCAGTGCTGTCGACAGCTACAATCAGCCCCAGCATTTT
.,TRBV7-9,.,TRBJ2-6,CASSLAALTGANVLTF,TGTGCCAGCAGCTTAGCGGCACTAACTGGGGCCAACGTCCTGACTTTC
.,TRBV11-2,.,TRBJ1-2,CASSLEGYGYTF,TGTGCCAGCAGCTTAGAGGGCTATGGCTACACCTTC
.,TRBV30,.,TRBJ1-2,CAWSEDYGYTF,TGTGCCTGGAGTGAAGACTATGGCTACACCTTC
TRBD2,TRBV27,.,TRBJ2-7,CASSLFPSGGAFVDEQYF,TGTGCCAGCAGTTTATTCCCTAGCGGGGGGGCCTTTGTAGACGAGCAGTACTTC
.,TRBV7-2,.,TRBJ2-7,CASSLTGFYYEQYF,TGTGCCAGCAGCTTAACAGGGTTTTACTACGAGCAGTACTTC
.,TRBV5-4,once,TRBJ1-2,CASSLVRGDGYTF,TGTGCCAGCAGCTTGGTAAGGGGAGATGGCTACACCTTC